This TCR beta chain was captured in a study of Ad26.COV2.S vaccination and SARS-CoV-2 variants. Study information: The vaccine Ad26.COV2.S was put into the muscle once, or twice with 56 days between.

V was cut by 6 bases and J by 2 bases, with 20 bases left in between. Germline V CDR1 and CDR2: WNHNN, SYGVQD (reference sequence). The CDR3 is 17 amino acids. Documented treatment: around 19 received Ad26.COV2.S at low or high dose, single or two shots; 5 received placebo; per-sample allocation not given. Each sample was drawn 63 days after the first injection (of vaccine or placebo). The shot given was an Ad26 vector that makes Wuhan-strain SARS-CoV-2 spike. Findings of the study overall: Vaccine recipients and placebo recipients showed similar non-spike TCR breadth.

Comments on this clone: Its matching antigen is unknown.

TCRdb's table, derived via immunoSEQ multiplex PCR, lists solely in-frame clones and lacks some. The table has about 480,000 clones, approximately 90% seen once; the top ten hold about 13%. This sample comprised peripheral blood, obtained in a trial of Ad26.COV2.S vaccine versus placebo. This clonotype was obtained from a person aged 18-60 years who received the Ad26.COV2.S COVID-19 vaccine or a placebo. The V and J genes are TRBV10-1 and TRBJ1-5, with D possibly TRBD1 on 5 matching bases. Written as DNA, the CDR3 is TGCGCCAGCAGCCTCACCTGCGGGGGTGTGGGCAATCAGCCCCAGCATTTT. This translates into CASSLTCGGVGNQPQHF.